These T cell receptor beta chains were read from a single sample in a study of T cell responses to AZD1222 COVID-19 vaccine. Libraries were prepared by immunoSEQ multiplex PCR; TCRdb keeps only in-frame clonotypes and omits some of them. The sample lists roughly 66,000 clones, 70% to 90% occurring once. The material sequenced was peripheral blood, taken 28 days after the second dose of the MenACWY control vaccine. These receptors all stem from an adult who received the MenACWY meningococcal vaccine as a control. Each CDR3 is given with its conserved first and last residue. A D gene is named only where the DNA matches it firmly. Size is stated for part of the rows, as once, few or many counts, or as a class when the clone is expanded.

TRBJ2-1	NA	TRBV28	TRBD2	TGTGCCAGCATCAGGCGGGAGGGCCTTTATGAGCAGTTCTTC	CASIRREGLYEQFF
TRBJ2-3	NA	TRBV7-3	NA	TGTGCCAGCAGCTTATACGGATTTGCAGATACGCAGTATTTT	CASSLYGFADTQYF
TRBJ1-1	NA	TRBV2	NA	TGTGCCAGCAGTGATGGCGGGCCAAGGAGAACTGAAGCTTTCTTT	CASSDGGPRRTEAFF
TRBJ2-3	NA	TRBV18	TRBD2	TGTGCCAGCTCACCGTCCTGGGGGAGGGTCGCTGGAGATACGCAGTATTTT	CASSPSWGRVAGDTQYF
TRBJ1-1	NA	TRBV2	NA	TGTGCCAGCAGCGTCTTCGACAGGAACACTGAAGCTTTCTTT	CASSVFDRNTEAFF
TRBJ2-7	NA	TRBV7-2	NA	TGTGCCAGCAGCCTAAACACCTACGAGCAGTACTTC	CASSLNTYEQYF
TRBJ2-7	NA	TRBV12-2	NA	TGTGCAAGCCTTCGCGAGCAGTACTTC	CASLREQYF
TRBJ1-4	NA	TRBV3-1/TRBV3-2	NA	TGTGCCAGCAGCCTGTTTCCGGAAAAACTGTTTTTT	CASSLFPEKLFF
TRBJ1-1	few	TRBV28	NA	TGTGCCAGCACCTTTTCAGGGGTGAACACTGAAGCTTTCTTT	CASTFSGVNTEAFF
TRBJ2-2	NA	TRBV3-1/TRBV3-2	TRBD1	TGTGCCAGCAGCCGCCGACAGGGGACCGGGGAGCTGTTTTTT	CASSRRQGTGELFF
TRBJ1-2	NA	TRBV7-9	NA	TGTGCCAGCAGCAGTAGAGTTGGCAGGGAGAGAGGCTACACCTTC	CASSSRVGRERGYTF
TRBJ1-4	NA	TRBV19	NA	TGTGCCAGTAGTATGTGGCAGTTTAATGAAAAACTGTTTTTT	CASSMWQFNEKLFF
TRBJ1-1	NA	TRBV2	NA	TGTGCCAGCAGTAATACAAGGGACACTGAAGCTTTCTTT	CASSNTRDTEAFF
TRBJ2-6	NA	TRBV18	NA	TGTGCCAGCTGTCCCCGGGACCTGTCTGGGGCCAACGTCCTGACTTTC	CASCPRDLSGANVLTF
TRBJ2-1	NA	TRBV24-1	TRBD1	TGTGCCACCAGTGATTTGTTGTTCGGGGACAGACAGTTCTTC	CATSDLLFGDRQFF
TRBJ1-4	NA	TRBV9	NA	TGTGCCAGCACCCCGGGAGGGTGGGATGAAAAACTGTTTTTT	CASTPGGWDEKLFF
TRBJ2-1	once	TRBV29-1	NA	TGCAGCGTTGCCAGGGTTTCCTACAATGAGCAGTTCTTC	CSVARVSYNEQFF
TRBJ2-1	NA	TRBV7-8	TRBD2	TGTGCCAGCAGCTTAGGGGTCGTACTAGCGGGCCCGGTTCCCGGAGGGGGTGAGCAGTTCTTC	CASSLGVVLAGPVPGGGEQFF
TRBJ2-4	NA	TRBV19	NA	TGTGCCAGTAGTATTGAGAGGTCGGGGCCATCTTCGCAAAACATTCAGTACTTC	CASSIERSGPSSQNIQYF
TRBJ2-5	few	TRBV2	TRBD2	TGTGCCAGCAGGGCGACTAGCGGGGGTCAAGAGACCCAGTACTTC	CASRATSGGQETQYF
TRBJ1-2	NA	TRBV9	TRBD1	TGTGCCAGCAGCGTAGCGGCAGGGGGGGGCTATGGCTACACCTTC	CASSVAAGGGYGYTF
TRBJ2-5	once	TRBV28	NA	TGTGCCAGCACCACCTTCGGGCTAGTGGAGACCCAGTACTTC	CASTTFGLVETQYF
TRBJ2-5	NA	TRBV6-1	NA	TGTGCCAGCAGTGAAGGTTCAGTGTACCAAGAGACCCAGTACTTC	CASSEGSVYQETQYF
TRBJ1-2	once	TRBV28	NA	TGTGCCAGCAGTCTGGGGGGCAGGGAGACCTATGGCTACACCTTC	CASSLGGRETYGYTF
TRBJ2-7	NA	TRBV2	TRBD2	TGTGCCAGCAGTCATACTAGCGGGGGGGCCGGGGACGAGCAGTACTTC	CASSHTSGGAGDEQYF
TRBJ2-1	NA	TRBV28	NA	TGTGCCAGCAGGATCACTAGTTTGGGGGTGAATGAGCAGTTCTTC	CASRITSLGVNEQFF
TRBJ1-5	NA	TRBV5-1	NA	TGCGCCAGCAGCTTGGCAGGGGCGGGTCAGCCCCAGCATTTT	CASSLAGAGQPQHF
TRBJ2-2	NA	TRBV5-4	TRBD1	TGTGCCAGCAGCCCCCGAGGGGACAGGGCCTTCACCGGGGAGCTGTTTTTT	CASSPRGDRAFTGELFF
TRBJ2-3	NA	TRBV7-9	NA	TGTGCCAGCAGCTTAGCCCCCCTTGTCGGGTCTAGCACAGATACGCAGTATTTT	CASSLAPLVGSSTDTQYF
TRBJ2-5	once	TRBV7-9	NA	TGTGCCAGCAGCTTAGCGGCGACGGTGAACCAAGAGACCCAGTACTTC	CASSLAATVNQETQYF
TRBJ1-1	NA	TRBV7-9	NA	TGTGCCAGCAGCTTAGATGCCGGGACTGAAGCTTTCTTT	CASSLDAGTEAFF
TRBJ1-4	NA	TRBV5-1	NA	TGCGCCAGCAGCTTGGCCCAGGGGCCCAATGAAAAACTGTTTTTT	CASSLAQGPNEKLFF
TRBJ2-3	NA	TRBV5-8	TRBD2	TGTGCCAGCAGCCTACGGACTAGCGGGGGAGGCACAGATACGCAGTATTTT	CASSLRTSGGGTDTQYF
TRBJ1-1	NA	TRBV28	NA	TGTGCCAGCACCTTTACAGGGAACACTGAAGCTTTCTTT	CASTFTGNTEAFF